The 23 T cell receptor beta chains presented below share a single source sample, sequenced in a study of T cells in Graves' hyperthyroidism and ophthalmopathy. The CDR3 regions of TCR beta were amplified from RNA transcripts. Researchers ran a first-round RT-PCR on the TCR CDR3 using the HTBI primer set. Each CDR3 protein is one row after TCRdb ran MiXCR on the multiplex PCR reads. The sample shows almost 500,000 distinct CDR3 sequences, roughly 22% of them seen only once. Sequenced material: blood. Receptor source: a woman aged 70-85 years with Graves' ophthalmopathy.

The chain couples TRBV28 to TRBJ1-4; D is unclear. CDR1 and CDR2 from the germline V gene are MDHEN and SYDVKM. The V and J ends lost 8 bases and 8 bases respectively, with 6 bases between them. CDR3 length equals 10 residues. DNA for the CDR3: TGTGCCAGCTCCCGGGAAAAACTGTTTTTT. This encodes CASSREKLFF.

The rearrangement links TRBV10-2 to TRBJ1-2; D remains unclear. This CDR3 spans 12 amino acids. Germline V gives CDR1 WSHSY, CDR2 SAAADI. V shed 2 bases and J shed 9 bases, with 10 bases lying between them. CDR3 in amino acids: CASSETHFSYTF. The CDR3 bases are TGCGCCAGCAGTGAGACACATTTTAGCTACACCTTC.

This clonotype was seen repeatedly, ten times or more. The chain combines TRBV2 with TRBJ2-3; TRBD1 matches at 7 bases. V lost 7 bases to trimming and J lost 9 bases; unmatched junction nucleotides: 10. This CDR3 contains 13 residues. Germline CDR1 reads SNHLY; CDR2 reads FYNNEI. The CDR3 protein is CASNAPTGTTQYF. CDR3 DNA sequence: TGTGCCAGCAACGCGCCGACAGGGACCACGCAGTATTTT.

Only a few counts were recorded for this clonotype. As DNA, the CDR3 is TGTGCCAGCAGTTTATTAGGGGTCGTTGGCACTGAAGCTTTCTTT. As protein: CASSLLGVVGTEAFF. The V call is TRBV27, the J call TRBJ1-1, with D maybe TRBD1 (5 bases). This CDR3 comprises 15 residues. Per the germline V gene, CDR1 is MNHEY and CDR2 is SMNVEV (reference sequence). The V gene lost 1 base and the J gene lost 4 bases, with 13 bases spanning the gap.

The rearrangement joins TRBV29-1 to TRBJ2-7, with TRBD1 matching 7 bases. V was pared by 7 bases and J by 2 bases, with 11 bases of the junction left unmatched. CDR1 is SQVTM and CDR2 is ANQGSEA in the germline V gene. This CDR3 contains 14 residues. CDR3 sequence reads: CSAKRQGRPYEQYF. The CDR3 DNA sequence: TGCAGCGCTAAGCGACAGGGTCGCCCCTACGAGCAGTACTTC.

This clonotype was observed a few times. The chain is built from TRBV28 and TRBJ2-5, with 7 bases fitting TRBD2. CDR1 and CDR2 (germline): MDHEN, SYDVKM. Trimming cost V 6 bases and J 5 bases; bases outside gene matches: 6. The length of the CDR3 is 13 residues. The CDR3 spells CASRPGGSETQYF. CDR3 sequence (DNA): TGTGCCAGCAGGCCGGGAGGCTCGGAGACCCAGTACTTC.

This clonotype has only a few counts. The chain is built from TRBV30 and TRBJ2-1, with D possibly being TRBD1 (5 bases). Germline lookup yields CDR1 GTSNPN and CDR2 SVGIG (reference sequence). CDR3 size: 14 residues. V was trimmed by 0 bases and J by 7 bases, leaving 13 bases between them. The CDR3 coding sequence is TGTGCCTGGAGTGTAGGCGCAGGGTTGAATGAGCAGTTCTTC. As protein: CAWSVGAGLNEQFF.

The table lists this clonotype with a count of one. Being one base from a much bigger clone, this may be a read error. The chain joins TRBV15 to TRBJ1-5; D is undetermined. The CDR3 contains 14 residues. The germline gives CDR1 LNHNV, CDR2 YYDKDF (reference sequence). CDR3 sequence: CATSRGAGNQPRHF. DNA for the CDR3: TGTGCCACCAGCAGAGGAGCAGGCAATCAGCCCCGGCATTTT.

This clonotype showed up just a few times. The CDR3 is CASSHAGTSGRSSTDTQYF. CDR3 DNA: TGTGCCAGCAGCCACGCCGGGACTAGCGGGAGGTCTAGCACAGATACGCAGTATTTT. This rearrangement joins TRBV3-1 to TRBJ2-3; TRBD2 matches at 15 bases. The CDR3 extends over 19 amino acids. CDR1 is LGHDT and CDR2 is YNNKEL in the germline V gene (reference sequence). Trimming took 3 bases from V and 0 from J; bases not matched to a gene: 7.

In this sample, this clonotype turned up many times. The V gene is TRBV6-2 or TRBV6-3, the J gene TRBJ1-1; no reliable D call. Trimming took 6 bases from V and 6 from J, leaving 11 bases between them. The CDR3 is made up of 12 amino acids. Germline V gene sequence: CDR1 MNHEY, CDR2 SVGEGT. Here the CDR3 reads CASSTESAEAFF. The CDR3 DNA reads as TGTGCCAGCAGCACAGAGAGTGCTGAAGCTTTCTTT.

The table lists this clonotype with many counts. The J gene is TRBJ1-1, the V gene TRBV12-3 or TRBV12-4; D gene uncertain. The V and J ends lost 7 bases and 4 bases respectively, with 19 bases between them. This CDR3 is 15 amino acids long. The CDR3 nucleotides read TGTGCCAGCATCTGGGGAGATACGGGGTCCACTGAAGCTTTCTTT. It translates to CASIWGDTGSTEAFF.

The chain has TRBV3-1 and TRBJ2-7; TRBD1 matches at 11 bases. CDR1 LGHDT and CDR2 YNNKEL come from the germline V gene (reference sequence). After removal of 8 bases from V and 6 bases from J, the junction contained 12 bases not matched to a gene. This CDR3 spans 15 amino acids. This CDR3 is CASSNSGTGGREQYF. The CDR3 DNA reads TGTGCCAGCTCAAATTCAGGGACAGGGGGGCGCGAGCAGTACTTC.

This clonotype turned up a few times. The chain combines TRBV7-2 with TRBJ2-5; 8 positions match TRBD2. Germline CDR1 SGHTA, CDR2 FQGNSA. Trimming took 5 bases from V and 5 from J; bases not matched to a gene: 10. CDR3 length: 15 residues. The CDR3 spells CASSIGTRSGETQYF. CDR3 DNA sequence: TGTGCCAGCAGCATAGGGACTAGGAGTGGGGAGACCCAGTACTTC.

The CDR3 sequence is CASRYRGGVEQYF. The CDR3, as DNA: TGTGCCAGCAGGTACCGGGGGGGGGTTGAGCAGTACTTC. V usage is TRBV27 and J usage is TRBJ2-7; 8 nucleotides line up with TRBD2. The ends lost 6 bases at V and 7 bases at J; junction bases unmatched: 8. This CDR3 comprises 13 residues. Looked up from germline, CDR1 is MNHEY and CDR2 is SMNVEV (reference sequence).

The chain uses TRBV3-1 and TRBJ2-5; D is unclear. The CDR3 is made up of 13 amino acids. Germline V gene lookup returns CDR1 LGHDT and CDR2 YNNKEL (reference sequence). V was clipped by 1 base and J by 1 base, with 4 bases between them. The CDR3 nucleotides are TGTGCCAGCAGCCAAGGGATCCAAGAGACCCAGTACTTC. This sequence encodes CASSQGIQETQYF.

This clonotype was counted at least ten times. The chain carries TRBV7-2 and TRBJ1-1, with a weak D call TRBD1 (5 bases). The germline V gene encodes CDR1 SGHTA and CDR2 FQGNSA. The CDR3 sequence is 15 residues long. V was pared by 8 bases and J by 3 bases, with 19 bases between. CDR3 sequence reads: CASGNEDSGDTEAFF. The CDR3 DNA reads as TGTGCCAGCGGCAACGAAGATTCGGGGGACACTGAAGCTTTCTTT. The variable domain in full, completed from reference TRBV7-2 and TRBJ1-1, reads GAGVSQSPSNKVTEKGKDVELRCDPISGHTALYWYRQSLGQGLEFLIYFQGNSAPDKSGLPSDRFSAERTGGSVSTLTIQRTQQEDSAVYLCASGNEDSGDTEAFFGQGTRLTVV.

This clonotype was detected many times. The gene calls are TRBV28 and TRBJ2-7; no clear D gene. V shed 10 bases and J shed 0 bases, with 10 bases lying between them. Germline CDR1 and CDR2: MDHEN and SYDVKM. This CDR3 has 12 residues. The CDR3 coding sequence is TGTGCCATCGCTCGTTACTCCTACGAGCAGTACTTC. Amino acids: CAIARYSYEQYF.

V gene TRBV7-8 combines with J gene TRBJ2-1; the D gene is possibly TRBD2 (6 bases). This CDR3 is built from 15 residues. Deletions cut 1 base from V and 8 bases from J, with 15 bases between. Germline CDR1 is SGHVS and CDR2 is FQNEAQ. Here the CDR3 reads CASSLGRRGFYEQFF. In DNA form, the CDR3 reads TGTGCCAGCAGCTTAGGCAGGCGGGGCTTCTATGAGCAGTTCTTC. Together with reference TRBV7-8 and TRBJ2-1, the CDR3 gives the full variable domain: GAGVSQSPRYKVAKRGQDVALRCDPISGHVSLFWYQQALGQGPEFLTYFQNEAQLDKSGLPSDRFFAERPEGSVSTLKIQRTQQEDSAVYLCASSLGRRGFYEQFFGPGTRLTVL.

The chain uses TRBV6-2 or TRBV6-3 and TRBJ2-5; TRBD2 matches at 14 bases. The length of the CDR3 is 16 residues. J gave up 6 bases and V 4 bases, and 7 bases lay outside the gene matches. Per the germline V gene, CDR1 is MNHEY and CDR2 is SVGEGT. The CDR3 region has the DNA TGTGCCAGCAGTTCGACTAGCGGGAGGGCCAGGAAGACCCAGTACTTC. Protein sequence: CASSSTSGRARKTQYF.

V is TRBV3-1 and J is TRBJ2-5; D not certain. Per the germline V gene, CDR1 is LGHDT and CDR2 is YNNKEL (reference sequence). V was clipped by 5 bases and J by 5 bases, with 12 bases between them. CDR3 length: 13 amino acids. The CDR3 sequence: CASSTQNRETQYF. The CDR3 region has the DNA TGTGCCAGCAGCACCCAAAACCGGGAGACCCAGTACTTC.

In the case of this clonotype: Its ends do not fully match the called genes, so a read error is possible. This rearrangement joins TRBV28 to TRBJ2-5; TRBD1 might be the D (6 bases). CDR1 and CDR2 (germline): MDHEN, SYDVKM. The CDR3 loop spans 15 amino acids. The CDR3 reads CASSQVGERGETQYF. The CDR3 coding sequence is TGCGCCAGCAGCCAAGTTGGGGAGAGGGGGGAGACCCAGTACTTC.

The chain recombines TRBV10-3 with TRBJ1-4, with TRBD1 matching 9 bases. From germline, CDR1 is ENHRY and CDR2 SYGVKD. V trimming: 5 bases; J trimming: 7 bases; junction bases outside the gene matches: 8. The CDR3 has 15 residues. In nucleotides, the CDR3 is TGTGCCATCAGTCCTTCGGACAGGGGACGTGAAAAACTGTTTTTT. Translation: CAISPSDRGREKLFF.

This clonotype was recorded once. The chain combines TRBV11-2 with TRBJ1-4, with D hard to call. Germline V CDR1 and CDR2: SGHAT, FQNNGV. The CDR3 contains 17 residues. V lost 5 bases and J 8 bases, leaving 24 bases between the germline ends. CDR3 region: CASSHLASVATGEKLFF. The CDR3 DNA reads as TGTGCCAGCAGCCATCTGGCCTCGGTTGCTACTGGGGAAAAACTGTTTTTT.